There are many counts of the clone carrying this TCR beta chain. Its antigen remains unidentified. The sample comes from a study of sequential checkpoint blockade in melanoma. Study-wide context: After nivolumab or ipilimumab alone, around 20 patients had week-13 rebiopsies. Broader study findings: Pretreatment TIL clonality tracked with response in the nivolumab-first arm.

Generated by immunoSEQ multiplex PCR, the TCRdb table keeps only in-frame clones and is missing some. The table shows about 9,200 clones, with roughly 24% occurring only once. The CDR3 is 16 amino acids. Germline CDR1 is SGHNT and CDR2 is YENEEA. V was cut by 5 bases and J by 4 bases, with 18 bases left in between. Treatment of the sample: randomized to nivolumab then ipilimumab (arm A) or the reverse (arm B). The chain is built from TRBV11-3 and TRBJ1-5, with no clear D. The sequencing here drew on tumor tissue (inferred from file names), taken from a patient given nivolumab and ipilimumab in sequence. The receptor was isolated from a human donor with melanoma. This chain's CDR3 is CASSRVLGSFNQPQHF. CDR3 nucleotide sequence: TGTGCCAGCAGCCGCGTGTTGGGGTCATTTAATCAGCCCCAGCATTTT.